The 9 T cell receptor beta chains below were found in one sample sequenced in a study of T cell repertoires in cytomegalovirus infection. In TCRdb, the reads were re-called with MiXCR into one record per CDR3 protein. The sample has approximately 170,000 distinct CDR3 sequences, 17% seen once. The source material was CD8+ T cells from PBMCs. These receptors were taken from a human donor in good health (CMV status not recorded). Some clones in this sample may be carry-over from other donors' samples.

This clonotype was detected only a few times. V is TRBV6-6 and J is TRBJ2-1, with 9 nucleotides matching TRBD2. The CDR3 has 14 residues. Germline CDR1 reads MNHNY; CDR2 reads SVGAGI (reference sequence). V shed 4 bases and J 8 bases; nucleotides not matched to a gene: 6. CDR3 region: CASSSLAGPDEQFF. CDR3 sequence (DNA): TGTGCCAGCAGTTCTCTAGCGGGACCGGATGAGCAGTTCTTC.

This clonotype was counted many times. The CDR3 here is CASSYTLAGGTYEQYF. CDR3 DNA: TGTGCCAGCAGCTATACCTTAGCGGGGGGAACCTACGAGCAGTACTTC. The chain uses TRBV11-1 and TRBJ2-7; 10 nucleotides match TRBD2. The trim removed 4 bases at V and 2 bases at J, leaving 8 bases unmatched. There are 16 residues in the CDR3. The germline gives CDR1 SGHAT, CDR2 FQDESV (reference sequence). The whole variable domain, remainder taken from reference TRBV11-1 and TRBJ2-7, is EAEVAQSPRYKITEKSQAVAFWCDPISGHATLYWYRQILGQGPELLVQFQDESVVDDSQLPKDRFSAERLKGVDSTLKIQPAELGDSAMYLCASSYTLAGGTYEQYFGPGTRLTVT.

V and J are TRBV29-1 and TRBJ2-4, with 8 bases lining up with TRBD1. From germline, CDR1 is SQVTM and CDR2 ANQGSEA. The CDR3 runs 12 residues. The ends lost 7 bases at V and 8 bases at J; junction bases unmatched: 7. The CDR3 here is CSARQGTDIQYF. For the CDR3, the DNA is TGCAGCGCCCGACAGGGGACGGACATTCAGTACTTC.

This clonotype was recorded at least ten times. The gene calls are TRBV6-2 or TRBV6-3 and TRBJ1-1, with TRBD1 as a possible D gene (6 bases). Deletions cut 2 bases from V and 0 bases from J, with 16 bases between. Germline CDR1 MNHEY, CDR2 SVGEGT. There are 17 residues in the CDR3. The CDR3 region is CASSYPPSGTLNTEAFF. CDR3 coding DNA: TGTGCCAGCAGTTACCCCCCTTCTGGGACATTGAACACTGAAGCTTTCTTT.

V usage is TRBV15 and J usage is TRBJ1-6; possibly TRBD1 for D (6 bases). Germline CDR1 LNHNV, CDR2 YYDKDF (reference sequence). The V end lost 6 bases, the J end lost 4 bases, and 13 bases lay between the germline ends. This CDR3 contains 15 residues. CDR3 nucleotide sequence: TGTGCCACCAGGGACAGCGGTCCGTATAATTCACCCCTCCACTTT. It encodes CATRDSGPYNSPLHF.

A note on this clonotype: One end of the junction varies from germline; a read error may be responsible. The V call is TRBV12-3 or TRBV12-4, the J call TRBJ1-2; unclear D gene. The CDR3 has 11 amino acids. The CDR3 nucleotides are TGTGCCAGCAGTTTGGCCCGGGTTTACTTTTTC. Amino acid sequence: CASSLARVYFF.

This clonotype was observed a handful of times. This chain uses TRBV29-1 with TRBJ2-1; perhaps TRBD1 as D (6 bases). Trimming removed 3 bases from V and 4 bases from J, with 16 bases in between. The CDR3 contains 15 residues. Looked up from germline, CDR1 is SQVTM and CDR2 is ANQGSEA. Written as DNA, the CDR3 is TGCAGCGTTGAGGTCCCGGGACACACATACAATGAGCAGTTCTTC. As protein: CSVEVPGHTYNEQFF.

This clonotype was observed many times. The rearrangement joins TRBV7-2 to TRBJ2-1; unclear D gene. Germline CDR1 is SGHTA and CDR2 is FQGNSA. This CDR3 region has 17 residues. V was shortened by 1 base and J by 2 bases, with 15 bases between the two germline ends. CDR3 nucleotide sequence: TGTGCCAGCAGCTTAGACCTGGGTAGTAAGACCTACAATGAGCAGTTCTTC. This translates into CASSLDLGSKTYNEQFF.

Ten or more counts support this clonotype. The chain joins TRBV14 to TRBJ2-2; D not resolved. Germline values: CDR1 SGHDN, CDR2 FVKESK. Trimming shortened V by 4 bases and J by 0 bases, and 18 bases separated the two germline ends. The CDR3 covers 18 residues. CDR3 region: CASSRTARTRTNTGELFF. DNA for the CDR3: TGTGCCAGCAGCCGAACCGCCAGGACCCGAACGAACACCGGGGAGCTGTTTTTT.